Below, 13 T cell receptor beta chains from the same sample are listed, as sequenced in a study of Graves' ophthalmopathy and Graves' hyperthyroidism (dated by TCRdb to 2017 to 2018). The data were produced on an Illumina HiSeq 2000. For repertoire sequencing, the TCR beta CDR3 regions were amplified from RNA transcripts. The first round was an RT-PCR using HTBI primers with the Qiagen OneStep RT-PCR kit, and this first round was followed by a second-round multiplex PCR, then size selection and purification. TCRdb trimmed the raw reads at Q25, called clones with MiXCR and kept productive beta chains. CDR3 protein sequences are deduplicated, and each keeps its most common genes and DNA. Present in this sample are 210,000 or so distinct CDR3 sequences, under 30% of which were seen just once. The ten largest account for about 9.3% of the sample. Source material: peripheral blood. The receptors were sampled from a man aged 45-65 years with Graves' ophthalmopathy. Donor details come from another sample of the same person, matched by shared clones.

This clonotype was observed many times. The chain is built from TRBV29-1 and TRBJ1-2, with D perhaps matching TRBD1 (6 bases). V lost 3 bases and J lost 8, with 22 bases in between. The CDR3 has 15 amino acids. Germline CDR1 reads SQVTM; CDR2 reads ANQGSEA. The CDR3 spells CSVEESEAGAVGYTF. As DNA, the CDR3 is TGCAGCGTTGAGGAAAGTGAAGCGGGGGCTGTAGGCTACACCTTC.

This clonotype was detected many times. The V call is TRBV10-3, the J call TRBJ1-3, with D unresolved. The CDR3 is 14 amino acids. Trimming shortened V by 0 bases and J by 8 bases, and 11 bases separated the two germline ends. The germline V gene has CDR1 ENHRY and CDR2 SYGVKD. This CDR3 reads CAISESIEEDTIYF. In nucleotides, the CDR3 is TGTGCCATCAGTGAGTCGATCGAAGAGGACACCATATATTTT.

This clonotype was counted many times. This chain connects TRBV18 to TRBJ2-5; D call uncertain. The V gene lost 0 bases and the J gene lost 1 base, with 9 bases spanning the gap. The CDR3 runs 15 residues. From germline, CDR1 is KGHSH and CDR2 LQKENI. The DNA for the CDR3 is TGTGCCAGCTCACCACCTACTACAGCCCAAGAGACCCAGTACTTC. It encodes CASSPPTTAQETQYF.

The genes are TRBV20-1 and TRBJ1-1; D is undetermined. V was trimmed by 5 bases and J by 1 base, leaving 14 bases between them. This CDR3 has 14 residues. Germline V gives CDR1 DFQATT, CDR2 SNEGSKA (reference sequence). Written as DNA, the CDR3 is TGCAGTGCTGATCCCACGAAGCAGAACACTGAAGCTTTCTTT. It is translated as CSADPTKQNTEAFF.

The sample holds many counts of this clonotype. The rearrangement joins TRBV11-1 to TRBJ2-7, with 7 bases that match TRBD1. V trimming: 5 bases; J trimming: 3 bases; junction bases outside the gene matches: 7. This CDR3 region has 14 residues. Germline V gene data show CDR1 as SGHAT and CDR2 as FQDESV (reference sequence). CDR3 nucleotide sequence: TGTGCCAGCAGCAATACCGGGACAGTCTACGAGCAGTACTTC. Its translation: CASSNTGTVYEQYF. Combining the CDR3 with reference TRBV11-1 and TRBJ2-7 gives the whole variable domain EAEVAQSPRYKITEKSQAVAFWCDPISGHATLYWYRQILGQGPELLVQFQDESVVDDSQLPKDRFSAERLKGVDSTLKIQPAELGDSAMYLCASSNTGTVYEQYFGPGTRLTVT.

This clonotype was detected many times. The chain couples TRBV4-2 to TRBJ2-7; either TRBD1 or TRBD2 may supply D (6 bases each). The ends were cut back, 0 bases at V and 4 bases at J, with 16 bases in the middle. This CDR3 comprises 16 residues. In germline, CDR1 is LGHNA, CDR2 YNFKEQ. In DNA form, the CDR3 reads TGTGCCAGCAGCCAAGATCAACGGGGGCATGGGTACGAGCAGTACTTC. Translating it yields CASSQDQRGHGYEQYF.

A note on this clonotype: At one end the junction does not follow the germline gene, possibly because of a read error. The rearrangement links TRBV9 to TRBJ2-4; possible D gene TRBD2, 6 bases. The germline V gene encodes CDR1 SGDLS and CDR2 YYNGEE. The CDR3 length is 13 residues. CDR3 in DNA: TGCGCCAGCAGCTTCGGGGGAGCGGACATTCAGTACTTC. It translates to CASSFGGADIQYF. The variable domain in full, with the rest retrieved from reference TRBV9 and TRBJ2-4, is DSGVTQTPKHLITATGQRVTLRCSPRSGDLSVYWYQQSLDQGLQFLIQYYNGEERAKGNILERFSAQQFPDLHSELNLSSLELGDSALYFCASSFGGADIQYFGAGTRLSVL.

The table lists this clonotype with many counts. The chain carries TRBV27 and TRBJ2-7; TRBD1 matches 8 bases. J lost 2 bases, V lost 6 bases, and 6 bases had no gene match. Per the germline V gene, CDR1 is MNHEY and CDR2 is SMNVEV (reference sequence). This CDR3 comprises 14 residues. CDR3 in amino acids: CASSLTGVTYEQYF. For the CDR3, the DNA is TGTGCCAGCAGCCTGACAGGGGTTACCTACGAGCAGTACTTC.

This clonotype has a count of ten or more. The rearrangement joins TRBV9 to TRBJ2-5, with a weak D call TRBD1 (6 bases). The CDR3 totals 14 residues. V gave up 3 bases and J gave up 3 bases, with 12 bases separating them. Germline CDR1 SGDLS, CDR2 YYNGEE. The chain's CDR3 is CASSGTGFEETQYF. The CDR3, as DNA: TGTGCCAGCAGCGGAACAGGGTTTGAAGAGACCCAGTACTTC.

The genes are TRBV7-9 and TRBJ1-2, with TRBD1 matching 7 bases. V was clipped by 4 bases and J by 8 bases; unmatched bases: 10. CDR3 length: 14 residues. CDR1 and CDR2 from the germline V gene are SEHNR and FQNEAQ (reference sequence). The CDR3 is CASSSLTGREGYTF. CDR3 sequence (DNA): TGTGCCAGCAGCTCCCTGACAGGGAGGGAAGGCTACACCTTC.

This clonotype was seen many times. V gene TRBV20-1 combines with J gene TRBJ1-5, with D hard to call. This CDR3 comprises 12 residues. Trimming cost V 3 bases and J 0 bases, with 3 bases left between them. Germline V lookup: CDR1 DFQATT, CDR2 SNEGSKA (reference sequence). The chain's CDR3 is CSARVSNQPQHF. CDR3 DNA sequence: TGCAGTGCTAGGGTTAGCAATCAGCCCCAGCATTTT.

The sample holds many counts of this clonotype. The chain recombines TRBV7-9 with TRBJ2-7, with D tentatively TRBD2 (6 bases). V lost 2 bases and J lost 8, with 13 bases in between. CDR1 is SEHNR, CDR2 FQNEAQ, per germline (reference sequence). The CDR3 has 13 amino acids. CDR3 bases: TGTGCCAGCAGCTTACCGGAGGGTGTGAAGCAGTACTTC. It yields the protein CASSLPEGVKQYF.

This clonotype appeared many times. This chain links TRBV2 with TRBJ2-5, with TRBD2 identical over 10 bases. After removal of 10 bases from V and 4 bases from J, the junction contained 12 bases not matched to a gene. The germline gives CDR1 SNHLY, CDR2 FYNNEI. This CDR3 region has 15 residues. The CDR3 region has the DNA TGTGCCATCGTTCGAGGGGGGACTAGCGTAGAGACCCAGTACTTC. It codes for CAIVRGGTSVETQYF.